This TCR beta chain appears in the sequencing data of a study of graft-versus-host responses after intestinal transplantation. Assay used: immunoSEQ multiplex PCR; TCRdb lists only in-frame clones, some missing. The sample includes some 82,000 clones, about nine tenths of them seen just once. Worth noting for this clone: The target antigen is unknown.

Regarding the study as a whole: GvH clones detected in recipient marrow included some appearing first in ileum or blood.

Germline V lookup: CDR1 MRHNA, CDR2 SNTAGT. Trimming removed 4 bases from V and 5 bases from J; junction bases left unmatched: 4. The CDR3 spans 16 residues. The specimen was unstimulated CD8+ T cells sorted from spleen or lymph node cells, collected before transplant. This chain connects TRBV6-4 to TRBJ2-3; TRBD2 matches 15 bases. The receptor comes from a human donor who was the organ donor for an intestinal transplant. The CDR3 region has the DNA TGTGCCAGCAGTGCCGGGACTAGCGGGGGGAAAGATACGCAGTATTTT. Amino acids: CASSAGTSGGKDTQYF.